The TCR beta chain under discussion was sequenced for a study of blood T cells in healthy people across ages. PCR was performed a second time for 7 to 11 cycles using a sample-barcoded 5' primer and a J-beta primer mix. Researchers report that each sample yielded at least 2.5 million CDR3-containing paired-end reads. MiXCR was run by TCRdb on the 5' RACE reads, yielding one entry per CDR3 protein. The table lists approximately 940,000 distinct CDR3 sequences, roughly 50% of them singletons. Study-wide results and limits: The CMV status of each donor remained undetermined, and this could have confounded shifts in expanded clonotypes.

The CDR3 length is 16 residues. The germline V and J ends were trimmed by 2 bases and 1 base, with 13 bases remaining between them. Germline CDR1 is MDHEN and CDR2 is SYDVKM. Concerning this clonotype: Its antigen is unidentified.

Sequenced sample: blood. This sequence was found in a man aged 25-40 years in good health. The V call is TRBV28, the J call TRBJ2-3; the D gene is possibly TRBD1 (5 bases). DNA for the CDR3: TGTGCCAGCAGTTTACTGGGGCTCTCTGGCACAGATACGCAGTATTTT. Amino acids: CASSLLGLSGTDTQYF.